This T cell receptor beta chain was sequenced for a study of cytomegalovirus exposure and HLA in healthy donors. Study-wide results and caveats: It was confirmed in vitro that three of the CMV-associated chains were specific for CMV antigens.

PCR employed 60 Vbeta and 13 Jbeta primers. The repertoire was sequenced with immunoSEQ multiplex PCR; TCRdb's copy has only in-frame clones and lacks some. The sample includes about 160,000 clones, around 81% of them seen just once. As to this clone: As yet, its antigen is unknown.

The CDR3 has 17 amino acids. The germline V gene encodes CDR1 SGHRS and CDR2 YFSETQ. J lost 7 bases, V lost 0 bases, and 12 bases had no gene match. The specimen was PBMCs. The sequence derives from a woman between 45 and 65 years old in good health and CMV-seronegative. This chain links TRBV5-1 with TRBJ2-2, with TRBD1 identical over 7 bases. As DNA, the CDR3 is TGCGCCAGCAGCTTGGTGGGACAGAGATTAAACGGCGGGGAGCTGTTTTTT. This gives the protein CASSLVGQRLNGGELFF.